This T cell receptor (beta chain) was observed in a study of T cell responses to AZD1222 COVID-19 vaccine (dated by TCRdb to the early 2020s). A note on the overall study: TCR sequencing covered roughly 230 trial participants: around 210 given two doses of AZD1222 and 26 given two doses of MenACWY control vaccine. Enrollment into the trials was organized by age into subgroups of 18-55, 56-69 and 70-plus years, and those subgroups contained roughly 160, 29 and 62 TCR-sequenced participants, respectively.

The CDR3 regions of human TCRbeta chains were subjected to immunosequencing. On the authors' methods: TCRs in the repertoires were compared against a reference library of SARS-CoV-2-specific TCRs that had been generated with the MIRA antigen-specificity platform. Breadth meant the fraction of unique TCRs that were SARS-CoV-2-associated, whereas depth meant the fraction of total T cells that were SARS-CoV-2-associated. Using the MIRA data, each spike-specific TCR was assigned both to the spike region to which the TCR was reactive and to a CD4 or CD8 class. Log10-transformed breadth and depth values were compared by one-way ANOVA with Sidak's multiple comparisons tests. What TCRdb holds here is the immuneACCESS table cut down to in-frame rearrangements. Part of the clones is not present; checked against another copy, under half of the missing clones reflect an unresolved V gene, and the others are unexplained. For V, J and clone size, that table is used; D and trimming come from the DNA. The sample contains 130,000 or so clones, 92% of them found a single time. Roughly 4% of the sample belongs to the ten largest clones.

About this clone itself: Its antigen is still unknown. Nothing much larger sits one base from this clone, and base qualities are not available.

The time point label on this specimen signifies: about 28 days (+/-7) after the second vaccine dose. AZD1222 recipients with second doses at about 4 weeks or about 12 weeks were pooled, because spike-specific TCR depth and breadth did not differ between schedules. Vaccinee samples were obtained from the UK trials COV001 and COV002, which included a single-blind randomized controlled phase 2/3 trial of AZD1222 (ChAdOx1 nCoV-19) in healthy adults. For TCRbeta chain sequencing, PBMC samples were collected from trial participants at day 0 and at day 28 after the second dose. Trimmed from V: 11 bases; trimmed from J: 4 bases; junction bases lacking a gene match: 9. Taken from the germline V gene, the CDR1 and CDR2 loops are MNHEY and SVGAGI. Including the terminal cysteine and phenylalanine, the CDR3 comprises 13 residues. The CDR3 DNA has 39 bases and is translated from base 1. The investigation overall reported the following: Conclusions about previously exposed vaccinees were limited because only six or seven AZD1222 recipients were SARS-CoV-2 seropositive at baseline. Reportedly, close to half of the unique spike-specific TCRs recognized epitopes lying outside the regions that are mutated in the B.1.351 and B.1.1.7 variants. Participants were mostly white British, with more females than males. The authors suggested clonal diversity may have been underestimated. The 56-69-year group was small, and its depth increase did not reach significance, likely because of low power. No day 14 peak-response samples were available, so repertoires were characterized only after the peak T cell response. The whole spike protein was spanned by vaccine-associated CD4 TCRs, and dominant responses were seen in regions 160-218 and 743-854. After two AZD1222 doses, spike-specific TCR breadth and depth were significantly higher than at day 0 and than in MenACWY recipients.

The sequencing here drew on peripheral blood, taken 28 days after the second AZD1222 dose. This receptor was obtained from an adult who received the AZD1222 COVID-19 vaccine. The chain uses TRBV6-5 and TRBJ1-1; TRBD1 fits 8 bases in the junction. The CDR3 reads as follows: CAARQGTGTEAFF. The sequenced DNA is TGTGCCGCCAGACAGGGGACGGGCACTGAAGCTTTCTTT.